This T cell receptor (beta chain) was sequenced during a study of T cell changes during pregnancy in multiple sclerosis. CDR3 size: 15 residues. V lost 5 bases to trimming and J lost 1 base, with 14 bases between them. Germline CDR1 SGHTA, CDR2 FQGNSA. Sequencing used immunoSEQ multiplex PCR; TCRdb keeps in-frame clones, though not all of them. Of roughly 87,000 clones detected, roughly nine tenths appear once; the ten largest clones hold 3.5% to 4%. Sequenced material: PBMCs, taken in the first trimester of pregnancy. This chain joins TRBV7-2 and TRBJ1-1, with TRBD1 as a possible D gene (6 bases). This clonotype was sampled from a female donor in good health, serving as a control in a pregnancy study. Some clones in this sample may be carry-over from other donors' samples. The CDR3 loop reads CASSPRQVTNTEAFF. The DNA of the CDR3 is TGTGCCAGCAGCCCCCGACAGGTGACGAACACTGAAGCTTTCTTT.